This TCR beta chain was sequenced during a study of technical replicates of blood from a few donors. Some clones are missing from TCRdb's copy, which holds only in-frame ones; the method was immunoSEQ multiplex PCR. The sample lists 70,000 to 95,000 clones, 90% to 95% occurring once. Germline V gene sequence: CDR1 MGHRA, CDR2 YSYEKL. The CDR3 is made up of 14 amino acids. The germline V and J ends were trimmed by 4 bases and 4 bases, with 13 bases remaining between them. The receptor was isolated from a human donor in good health. The J gene is TRBJ1-1, the V gene TRBV4-1; perhaps TRBD1 as D (6 bases). Specimen: T cells isolated from PBMCs. CDR3 nucleotides: TGCGCCAGCAGCCGACAGGCCTCGGGCACTGAAGCTTTCTTT. Its protein product is CASSRQASGTEAFF.